This entry features one TCR beta chain sequence. Its target is unknown. The entry originates in a study of cytomegalovirus exposure and HLA in healthy donors. The wider study: HLA-typed donors were the source of around 85 million unique TCRs held in an early data release. General observations from the study: TCR beta V segments were, for the most part, productive about 87% or about 30% of the time in an earlier analysis. Follow-up analysis later connected one missense variant in DCLRE1C with trimming of TCR beta V- and J-genes. An analysis was carried out at a later point. It showed that HLA-associated TCR beta chains were more clonally expanded than equally common non-associated chains.

The CDR3 spans 15 residues. From germline, CDR1 is SGHDT and CDR2 YYEEEE. Between the trimmed V and J ends, which lost 2 bases and 1 base, there was a span of 10 bases. PCR involved 60 Vbeta and 13 Jbeta primers. Assay used: immunoSEQ multiplex PCR; TCRdb lists only in-frame clones, some missing. The sample contains under 200,000 clones, 75% of which appear only once. The V gene is TRBV5-6, the J gene TRBJ2-1, with a possible D match to TRBD1 (6 bases). Sequencing used PBMCs. This TCR was sampled from a woman in her 50s in good health and CMV-seropositive. For the CDR3, the DNA is TGTGCCAGCAGCTTCGTGGACAGATCCTACAATGAGCAGTTCTTC. Its translation: CASSFVDRSYNEQFF.